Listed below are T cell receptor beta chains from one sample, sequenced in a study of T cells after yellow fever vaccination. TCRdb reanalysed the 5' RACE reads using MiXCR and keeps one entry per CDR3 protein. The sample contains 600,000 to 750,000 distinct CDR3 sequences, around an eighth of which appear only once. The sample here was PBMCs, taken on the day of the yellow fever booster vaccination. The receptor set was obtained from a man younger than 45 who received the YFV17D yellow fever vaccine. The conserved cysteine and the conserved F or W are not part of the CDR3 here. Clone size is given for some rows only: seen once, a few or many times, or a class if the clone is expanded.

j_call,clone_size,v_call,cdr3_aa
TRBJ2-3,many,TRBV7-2,ASSSGLRLNTQY
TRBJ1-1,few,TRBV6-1,ASSQQGTITEAF
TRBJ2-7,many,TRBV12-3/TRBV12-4,ASSLRQGSREQY
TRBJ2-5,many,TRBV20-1,SASSQETQY
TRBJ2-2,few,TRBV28,ASTSSAGATGELF
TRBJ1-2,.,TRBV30,AWSLGGYGYT
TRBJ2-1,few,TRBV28,ASSLKDPTYNEQF
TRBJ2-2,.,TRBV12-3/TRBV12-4,ASRGRGINTGELF
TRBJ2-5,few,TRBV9,ASSARLAAQETQY
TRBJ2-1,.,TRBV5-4,ASSLHLRTGVKVYNEQF
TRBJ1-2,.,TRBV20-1,SASGQDCGYT
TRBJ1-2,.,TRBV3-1,ASSLTGGYGYT
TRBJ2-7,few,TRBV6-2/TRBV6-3,ASSSPSEQY
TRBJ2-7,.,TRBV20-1,SARHQGQGYYEQY
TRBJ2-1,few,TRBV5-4,ASSLGGRNNNEQF
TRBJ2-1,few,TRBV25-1,ASSTHYGDEQF
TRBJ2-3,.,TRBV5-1,ASQQGLASDTQY
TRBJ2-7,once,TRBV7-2,ASIPGGGEQY
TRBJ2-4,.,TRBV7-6,ASSFSGQGSKNIQY
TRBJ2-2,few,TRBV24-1,ATSDQGQGITGELF
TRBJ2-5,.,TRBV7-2,ASSLLATDMYQETQY
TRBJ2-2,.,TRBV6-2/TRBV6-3,ASSYSRDGTGELF
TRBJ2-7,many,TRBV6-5,ASSYGQTYEQY
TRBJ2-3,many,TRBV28,ASLTSGRADTQY
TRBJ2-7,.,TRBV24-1,ATSAYSSLNEQY
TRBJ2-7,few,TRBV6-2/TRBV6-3,ASRGGGQVAYEQY
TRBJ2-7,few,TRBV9,ASSVGGGVEQY
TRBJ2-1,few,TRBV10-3,AISGSSGYNEQF
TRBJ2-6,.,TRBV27,ASSLSSSSGANVLT
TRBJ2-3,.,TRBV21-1,ASSTSSRADTQY
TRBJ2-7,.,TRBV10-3,AISDPTEGMYEQY
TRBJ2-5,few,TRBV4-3,ASSRGQGAGETQY
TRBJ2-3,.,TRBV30,AWSVGLAGSDTQY
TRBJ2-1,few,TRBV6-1,ASKLAVGGEQF
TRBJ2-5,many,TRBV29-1,SVRRGGDQETQY
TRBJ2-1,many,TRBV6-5,ASRPRDYRRLEQF
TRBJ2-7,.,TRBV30,AWSGQGEETYEQY
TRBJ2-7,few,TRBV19,ASSDWVSAEQY
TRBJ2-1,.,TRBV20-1,SARSPNPRWNEQF
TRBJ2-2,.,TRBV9,ASSAGDGTGELF
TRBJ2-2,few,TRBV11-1,ASSPRLAGGANTGELF
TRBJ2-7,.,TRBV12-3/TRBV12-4,ASSSGTAEQY
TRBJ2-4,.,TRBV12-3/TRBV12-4,ASSFWQGVENIQY
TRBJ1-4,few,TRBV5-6,ASSTGDINEKLF
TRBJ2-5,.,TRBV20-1,SARVGAGIEEETQY
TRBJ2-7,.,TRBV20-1,SASRGSSYEQY